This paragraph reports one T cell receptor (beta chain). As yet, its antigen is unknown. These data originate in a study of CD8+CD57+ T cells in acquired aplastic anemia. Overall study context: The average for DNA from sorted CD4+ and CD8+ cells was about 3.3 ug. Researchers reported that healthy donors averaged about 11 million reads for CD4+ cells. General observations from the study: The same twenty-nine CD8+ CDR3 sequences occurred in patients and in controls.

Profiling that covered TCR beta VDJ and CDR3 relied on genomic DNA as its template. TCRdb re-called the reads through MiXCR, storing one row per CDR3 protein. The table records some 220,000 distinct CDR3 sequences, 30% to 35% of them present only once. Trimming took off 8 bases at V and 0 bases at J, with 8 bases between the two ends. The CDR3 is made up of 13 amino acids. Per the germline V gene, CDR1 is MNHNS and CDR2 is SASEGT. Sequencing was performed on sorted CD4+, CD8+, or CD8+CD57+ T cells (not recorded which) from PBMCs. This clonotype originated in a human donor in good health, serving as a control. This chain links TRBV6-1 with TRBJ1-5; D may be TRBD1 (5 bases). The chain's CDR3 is CASEGNSNQPQHF. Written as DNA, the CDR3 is TGTGCCAGCGAGGGGAATAGCAATCAGCCCCAGCATTTT.